This TCR beta chain was captured in a study of blood T cell repertoires in COVID-19. Study details: Sites across the United States, Italy and Spain contributed samples from acute and convalescent COVID-19. Nucleic acid was either cDNA or gDNA, and it came from T cells, B-cell-depleted T cells, or PBMCs.

This CDR3 region has 17 residues. The V gene's germline CDR1 is SGHRS and CDR2 YFSETQ. V dropped 0 bases and J dropped 6 bases, with 21 bases sitting between them. In the authors' workflow: Estimation of nucleated cell counts was performed using reference gene primer amplification. This table comes from immunoSEQ multiplex PCR, and its TCRdb copy is limited to in-frame clones, with some not included. Clone size and the V and J calls come from that table; the DNA yielded D and trimming. The sample consists of over 100,000 clones, about four fifths of them appearing once. This receptor was obtained from a woman in her sixties or seventies with acute or convalescent COVID-19. The sequencing input was peripheral blood. J is TRBJ1-2 and V is TRBV5-1, with a tentative D call TRBD1 (6 bases). CDR3 in DNA: TGCGCCAGCAGCTTGGACTACAGGGTTGGGTTTATGAATGGCTACACCTTC. This codes for CASSLDYRVGFMNGYTF.